One and the same sample provided the 2 T cell receptor beta chains below, sequenced in a study of cytomegalovirus exposure and HLA in healthy donors. The PCR used 60 Vbeta and 13 Jbeta primers. Data came from immunoSEQ multiplex PCR; TCRdb stores just in-frame clones and leaves some out. The sample has roughly 300,000 clones, 86% seen once. The sequenced material came from PBMCs. The source of these receptors is a man aged 40-55 years in good health and CMV-seropositive.

The V and J genes are TRBV5-1 and TRBJ2-4; the D gene is possibly TRBD2 (5 bases). The germline V gene encodes CDR1 SGHRS and CDR2 YFSETQ. V dropped 0 bases and J dropped 0 bases, with 10 bases sitting between them. This CDR3 has 16 residues. Written as DNA, the CDR3 is TGCGCCAGCAGCTTGGATGCCGGACTAGCCAAAAACATTCAGTACTTC. Translating it yields CASSLDAGLAKNIQYF.

V and J are TRBV2 and TRBJ2-7; D gene unclear. Germline lookup yields CDR1 SNHLY and CDR2 FYNNEI. The CDR3 runs 14 residues. V was cut by 2 bases and J by 4 bases, with 12 bases left in between. CDR3 DNA: TGTGCCAGCAGTGAACCCCGCGGTCGGTACGAGCAGTACTTC. Translating gives CASSEPRGRYEQYF. Full variable domain (missing parts from reference TRBV2 and TRBJ2-7): EPEVTQTPSHQVTQMGQEVILRCVPISNHLYFYWYRQILGQKVEFLVSFYNNEISEKSEIFDDQFSVERPDGSNFTLKIRSTKLEDSAMYFCASSEPRGRYEQYFGPGTRLTVT.